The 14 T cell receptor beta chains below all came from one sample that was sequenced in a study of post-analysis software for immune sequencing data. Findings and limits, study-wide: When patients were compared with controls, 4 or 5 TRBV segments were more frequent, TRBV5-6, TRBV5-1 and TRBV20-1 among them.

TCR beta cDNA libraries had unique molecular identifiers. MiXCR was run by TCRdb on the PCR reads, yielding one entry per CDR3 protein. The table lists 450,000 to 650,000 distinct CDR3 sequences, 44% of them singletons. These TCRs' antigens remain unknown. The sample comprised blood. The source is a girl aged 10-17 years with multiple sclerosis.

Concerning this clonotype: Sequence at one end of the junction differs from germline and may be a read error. The CDR3 spells CASSARTSGMEIQYF. The CDR3 DNA sequence: TGTGCCAGCAGCGCCAGGACTAGCGGGATGGAGATCCAGTACTTC. The chain joins TRBV12-3 or TRBV12-4 to TRBJ2-5; 12 bases match TRBD2. The CDR3 spans 15 residues.

The CDR3 coding sequence is TGCAGCGTTGAAGGGCAGCGCACTAACACTGAAGCTTTCTTT. Translation gives CSVEGQRTNTEAFF. V and J are TRBV29-1 and TRBJ1-1; D unclear. The CDR3 has 14 amino acids. The V end was cut by 1 base, the J end by 2 bases, with 11 bases between. Germline CDR1 and CDR2: SQVTM and ANQGSEA.

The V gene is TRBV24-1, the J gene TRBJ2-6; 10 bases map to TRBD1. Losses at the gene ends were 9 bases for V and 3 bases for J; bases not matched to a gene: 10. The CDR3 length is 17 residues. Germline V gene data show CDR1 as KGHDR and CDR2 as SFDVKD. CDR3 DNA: TGTGCCACCGCCGGGACAGGGGCCCAAGTTGGGGCCAACGTCCTGACTTTC. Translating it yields CATAGTGAQVGANVLTF.

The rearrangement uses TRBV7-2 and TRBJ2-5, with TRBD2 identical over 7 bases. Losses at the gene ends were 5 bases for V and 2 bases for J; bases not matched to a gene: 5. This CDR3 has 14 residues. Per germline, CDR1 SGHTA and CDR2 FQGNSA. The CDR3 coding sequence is TGTGCCAGCAGCATTAGCGGGCCTCAAGAGACCCAGTACTTC. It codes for CASSISGPQETQYF.

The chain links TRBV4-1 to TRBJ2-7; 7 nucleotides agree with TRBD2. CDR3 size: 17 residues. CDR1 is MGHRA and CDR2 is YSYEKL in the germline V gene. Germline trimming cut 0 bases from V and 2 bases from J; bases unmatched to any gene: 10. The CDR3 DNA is TGCGCCAGCAGCCAAGATCACGGGAAGCGGGGAGCCTACGAGCAGTACTTC. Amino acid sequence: CASSQDHGKRGAYEQYF.

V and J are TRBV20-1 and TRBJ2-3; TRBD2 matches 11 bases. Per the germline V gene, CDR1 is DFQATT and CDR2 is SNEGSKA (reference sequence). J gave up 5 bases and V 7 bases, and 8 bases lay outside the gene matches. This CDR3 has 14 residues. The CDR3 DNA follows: TGCAGTGGGCTAGCGGGAGGAGGGGGAGATACGCAGTATTTT. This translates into CSGLAGGGGDTQYF.

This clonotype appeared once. DNA of the CDR3: TGCGCCAGCAGCTTAAACAACAGGGAGCAGTACTTC. Translating it yields CASSLNNREQYF. The chain links TRBV5-1 to TRBJ2-7; D is possibly TRBD1 (5 bases). The germline V gene encodes CDR1 SGHRS and CDR2 YFSETQ. The CDR3 runs to 12 residues. Trimming cost V 2 bases and J 7 bases, with 10 bases left between them. Together with reference TRBV5-1 and TRBJ2-7, the CDR3 gives the full variable domain: KAGVTQTPRYLIKTRGQQVTLSCSPISGHRSVSWYQQTPGQGLQFLFEYFSETQRNKGNFPGRFSGRQFSNSRSEMNVSTLELGDSALYLCASSLNNREQYFGPGTRLTVT.

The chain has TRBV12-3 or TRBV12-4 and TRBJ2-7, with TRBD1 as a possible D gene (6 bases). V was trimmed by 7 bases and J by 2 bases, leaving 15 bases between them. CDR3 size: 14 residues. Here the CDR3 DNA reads TGTGCCAGCACCCAGACAGGCGAAACCTACGAGCAGTACTTC. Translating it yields CASTQTGETYEQYF.

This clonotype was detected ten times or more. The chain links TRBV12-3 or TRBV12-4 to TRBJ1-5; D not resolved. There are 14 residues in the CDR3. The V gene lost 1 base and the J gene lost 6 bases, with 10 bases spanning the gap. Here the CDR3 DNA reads TGTGCCAGCAGTTTAGGGCAGGCAGGTCAGCCCCAGCATTTT. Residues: CASSLGQAGQPQHF.

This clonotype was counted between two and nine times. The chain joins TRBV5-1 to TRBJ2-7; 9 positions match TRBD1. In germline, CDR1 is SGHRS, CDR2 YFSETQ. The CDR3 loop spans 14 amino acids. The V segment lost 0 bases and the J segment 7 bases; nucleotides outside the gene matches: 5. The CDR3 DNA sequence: TGCGCCAGCAGCTTGGACAGGGGGCCTGAAGAGCAGTACTTC. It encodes CASSLDRGPEEQYF.

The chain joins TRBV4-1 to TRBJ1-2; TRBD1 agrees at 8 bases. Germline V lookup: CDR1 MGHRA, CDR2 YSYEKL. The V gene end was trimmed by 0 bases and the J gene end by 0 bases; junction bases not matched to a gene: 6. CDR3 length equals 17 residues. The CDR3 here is CASSQEFPQGANYGYTF. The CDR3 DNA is TGCGCCAGCAGCCAAGAGTTTCCACAGGGGGCTAACTATGGCTACACCTTC.

CDR3 protein: CSVEDGWGGRSRVRNQPQHF. The DNA for the CDR3 is TGCAGCGTTGAAGATGGGTGGGGGGGGCGTTCCCGGGTCCGGAATCAGCCCCAGCATTTT. This chain connects TRBV29-1 to TRBJ1-5, with D perhaps TRBD1 (6 bases). Trimming pared 0 bases from V and 4 bases from J, leaving 28 bases between. Per the germline V gene, CDR1 is SQVTM and CDR2 is ANQGSEA. The CDR3 loop spans 20 amino acids.

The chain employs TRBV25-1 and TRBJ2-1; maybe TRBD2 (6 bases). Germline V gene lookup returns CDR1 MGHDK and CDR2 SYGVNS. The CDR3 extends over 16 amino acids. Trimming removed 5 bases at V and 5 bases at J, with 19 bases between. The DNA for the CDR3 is TGTGCCAGCAGTTCCCCCTCAGCGGAGGGCAACAATGAGCAGTTCTTC. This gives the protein CASSSPSAEGNNEQFF. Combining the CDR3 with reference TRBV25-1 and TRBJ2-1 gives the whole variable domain EADIYQTPRYLVIGTGKKITLECSQTMGHDKMYWYQQDPGMELHLIHYSYGVNSTEKGDLSSESTVSRIRTEHFPLTLESARPSHTSQYLCASSSPSAEGNNEQFFGPGTRLTVL.

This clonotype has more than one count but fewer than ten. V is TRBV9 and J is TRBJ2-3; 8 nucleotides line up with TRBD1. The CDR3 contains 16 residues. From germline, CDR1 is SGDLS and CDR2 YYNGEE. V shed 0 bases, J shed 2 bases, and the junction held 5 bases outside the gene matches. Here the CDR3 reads CASSVGQGRYTDTQYF. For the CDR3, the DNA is TGTGCCAGCAGCGTAGGACAGGGGCGGTACACAGATACGCAGTATTTT.